Listed below are T cell receptor beta chains from one sample, sequenced in a study of blood T cells in healthy people across ages. TCRdb recomputed calls from the 5' RACE reads with MiXCR, one row per CDR3 protein. Among approximately 850,000 distinct CDR3 sequences, 40% to 50% were seen once, and the ten largest hold around 18%. The sample consisted of blood. Every receptor here comes from a man aged 60 to 69 in good health. The CDR3 runs from the conserved cysteine through the conserved F or W. A D gene is named only where the DNA matches it firmly. A row's size may be missing; if present it is once, few, many or a size class.

d_gene: -; v_gene: TRBV29-1; j_gene: TRBJ1-1; abundance: -; CDR3aa: CSVKTGQNTEAFF; CDR3nt: TGCAGCGTGAAAACCGGACAGAACACTGAAGCTTTCTTT
d_gene: TRBD1; v_gene: TRBV24-1; j_gene: TRBJ1-6; abundance: many; CDR3aa: CATSDRPGQNSPLHF; CDR3nt: TGTGCCACCAGTGACCGACCGGGACAGAATTCACCCCTCCACTTT
d_gene: -; v_gene: TRBV5-6; j_gene: TRBJ1-6; abundance: -; CDR3aa: CASSLSASSYNSPLHF; CDR3nt: TGTGCCAGCAGCTTGTCGGCGAGCTCCTATAATTCACCCCTCCACTTT
d_gene: -; v_gene: TRBV29-1; j_gene: TRBJ2-7; abundance: -; CDR3aa: CSARRDLTYEQYF; CDR3nt: TGCAGCGCCAGGCGGGACCTCACCTACGAGCAGTACTTC
d_gene: -; v_gene: TRBV29-1; j_gene: TRBJ1-1; abundance: -; CDR3aa: CSVRENTEAFF; CDR3nt: TGCAGCGTTCGGGAGAACACTGAAGCTTTCTTT
d_gene: TRBD1; v_gene: TRBV12-3/TRBV12-4; j_gene: TRBJ2-5; abundance: -; CDR3aa: CASSRFGQGVTETQYF; CDR3nt: TGTGCCAGCAGTCGCTTCGGACAGGGAGTTACGGAGACCCAGTACTTC
d_gene: -; v_gene: TRBV4-1; j_gene: TRBJ1-2; abundance: few; CDR3aa: CASSQKGPDTYGYTF; CDR3nt: TGCGCCAGCAGCCAAAAGGGTCCAGATACCTATGGCTACACCTTC
d_gene: TRBD1; v_gene: TRBV6-5; j_gene: TRBJ2-7; abundance: -; CDR3aa: CASSYGGTGGFSGYEQYF; CDR3nt: TGTGCCAGCAGTTACGGGGGGACAGGTGGCTTTTCTGGCTACGAGCAGTACTTC
d_gene: -; v_gene: TRBV7-2; j_gene: TRBJ2-1; abundance: -; CDR3aa: CASSLGPRVGEQFF; CDR3nt: TGTGCCAGCAGCTTAGGTCCACGGGTTGGGGAGCAGTTCTTC
d_gene: TRBD2; v_gene: TRBV12-3/TRBV12-4; j_gene: TRBJ2-3; abundance: -; CDR3aa: CASSLGASGSKRDTQYF; CDR3nt: TGTGCCAGCAGTTTAGGGGCTAGCGGGAGCAAACGAGATACGCAGTATTTT
d_gene: -; v_gene: TRBV6-2/TRBV6-3; j_gene: TRBJ1-5; abundance: -; CDR3aa: CASSSLLGQVANQPQHF; CDR3nt: TGTGCCAGCAGTTCCCTACTGGGGCAGGTGGCGAATCAGCCCCAGCATTTT
d_gene: -; v_gene: TRBV28; j_gene: TRBJ2-5; abundance: -; CDR3aa: CASSFFPKETQYF; CDR3nt: TGTGCCAGCAGTTTCTTTCCTAAAGAGACCCAGTACTTC
d_gene: TRBD2; v_gene: TRBV12-3/TRBV12-4; j_gene: TRBJ2-1; abundance: -; CDR3aa: CASSKGPLLAEGFTEQFF; CDR3nt: TGTGCCAGCAGCAAGGGGCCCTTACTAGCGGAGGGGTTCACTGAGCAGTTCTTC
d_gene: -; v_gene: TRBV24-1; j_gene: TRBJ2-1; abundance: -; CDR3aa: CATSEGRYSYKEQFF; CDR3nt: TGTGCCACCAGTGAAGGGAGGTACTCCTACAAGGAGCAGTTCTTC
d_gene: TRBD2; v_gene: TRBV11-2; j_gene: TRBJ2-3; abundance: -; CDR3aa: CASSFTSGGRDTQYF; CDR3nt: TGTGCCAGCAGTTTCACTAGCGGGGGGAGGGATACGCAGTATTTT
d_gene: -; v_gene: TRBV27; j_gene: TRBJ1-2; abundance: few; CDR3aa: CASSPERGKYYGYTF; CDR3nt: TGTGCCAGCAGTCCCGAACGGGGGAAATACTATGGCTACACCTTC
d_gene: -; v_gene: TRBV18; j_gene: TRBJ2-3; abundance: -; CDR3aa: CASSSQTSTDTQYF; CDR3nt: TGTGCCAGCTCATCGCAGACTAGCACAGATACGCAGTATTTT
d_gene: -; v_gene: TRBV6-6; j_gene: TRBJ2-1; abundance: -; CDR3aa: CASGGAAYNEQFF; CDR3nt: TGTGCCAGCGGTGGGGCGGCCTACAATGAGCAGTTCTTC
d_gene: -; v_gene: TRBV18; j_gene: TRBJ2-3; abundance: -; CDR3aa: CASLPKAEGTDTQYF; CDR3nt: TGTGCCAGCCTACCGAAAGCGGAAGGCACAGATACGCAGTATTTT
d_gene: -; v_gene: TRBV29-1; j_gene: TRBJ2-3; abundance: few; CDR3aa: CSVRKAAASTDTQYF; CDR3nt: TGCAGCGTTAGAAAAGCAGCGGCTAGCACAGATACGCAGTATTTT
d_gene: TRBD1; v_gene: TRBV14; j_gene: TRBJ1-1; abundance: few; CDR3aa: CASSNTGGGRAFF; CDR3nt: TGTGCCAGCAGCAATACAGGGGGCGGGAGAGCTTTCTTT
d_gene: -; v_gene: TRBV6-6; j_gene: TRBJ2-6; abundance: few; CDR3aa: CASRSRDVGLGANVLTF; CDR3nt: TGTGCCAGCAGGAGCCGGGACGTGGGGTTGGGGGCCAACGTCCTGACTTTC
d_gene: -; v_gene: TRBV5-5; j_gene: TRBJ2-7; abundance: many; CDR3aa: CASSLRPDFSYEQYF; CDR3nt: TGTGCCAGCAGCTTACGGCCAGACTTCTCCTACGAGCAGTACTTC
d_gene: -; v_gene: TRBV5-1; j_gene: TRBJ2-3; abundance: -; CDR3aa: CASSFLATSTDTQYF; CDR3nt: TGCGCCAGCAGCTTTCTTGCGACCAGCACAGATACGCAGTATTTT
d_gene: -; v_gene: TRBV6-5; j_gene: TRBJ1-2; abundance: -; CDR3aa: CASSYAPVDGYTF; CDR3nt: TGTGCCAGCAGTTACGCCCCGGTGGATGGCTACACCTTC
d_gene: -; v_gene: TRBV7-2; j_gene: TRBJ1-4; abundance: many; CDR3aa: CASSPTGYGIGTNEKLFF; CDR3nt: TGTGCCAGCAGCCCAACCGGATACGGTATAGGAACTAATGAAAAACTGTTTTTT
d_gene: -; v_gene: TRBV6-1; j_gene: TRBJ2-1; abundance: few; CDR3aa: CASTSTFTYNEQFF; CDR3nt: TGTGCCAGCACCTCGACATTTACCTACAATGAGCAGTTCTTC